This T cell receptor (beta chain) originates from a study of blood T cell repertoires in COVID-19. For the study at large: Donors in the United States, Italy and Spain gave samples during acute or convalescent COVID-19. Sources were T cells, B-cell-depleted T cells, or PBMCs; the material itself was cDNA or gDNA.

Original data processing: For nucleated cells, counts were estimated from reference gene primer amplification. Libraries were prepared by immunoSEQ multiplex PCR; TCRdb keeps only in-frame clonotypes and omits some of them. V and J calls and clone size come straight from that table; D and trimming were deduced from the DNA. Of 100,000 or so clones listed, roughly 86% are singletons. This CDR3 has 12 residues. V dropped 0 bases and J dropped 8 bases, with 6 bases sitting between them. The germline CDR1 and CDR2 sequences are SGHDT and YYEEEE. Sample: peripheral blood. The chain links TRBV5-6 to TRBJ1-5, with a possible D match to TRBD1 (5 bases). The sequence was collected from a woman in her twenties or thirties with acute or convalescent COVID-19. CDR3 DNA sequence: TGTGCCAGCAGCTTGGTAGGGGAGCCCCAGCATTTT. This codes for CASSLVGEPQHF. Complete variable domain (other parts from reference TRBV5-6 and TRBJ1-5): DAGVTQSPTHLIKTRGQQVTLRCSPKSGHDTVSWYQQALGQGPQFIFQYYEEEERQRGNFPDRFSGHQFPNYSSELNVNALLLGDSALYLCASSLVGEPQHFGDGTRLSIL.